The TCR beta chain described here comes from a study of blood T cell repertoires in COVID-19. Turning to the study itself: COVID-19 samples, acute and convalescent, were from the United States, Italy and Spain. PBMCs, B-cell-depleted T cells, or T cells were the source of the cDNA or gDNA that made up the material.

Data came from immunoSEQ multiplex PCR; TCRdb stores just in-frame clones and leaves some out. In the table there are 100,000 to 140,000 clones, more than 70% of which are singletons. Per germline, CDR1 SEHNR and CDR2 FQNEAQ (reference sequence). This CDR3 region has 13 residues. Trimming pared 6 bases from V and 0 bases from J, leaving 9 bases between. Sequences were obtained from peripheral blood. The chain uses TRBV7-9 and TRBJ2-7; D may be TRBD2 (5 bases). This receptor was obtained from a human donor in a cohort sampled during active COVID-19. CDR3 residues: CASRVGVSYEQYF. The CDR3 region has the DNA TGTGCCAGCAGGGTCGGGGTCTCCTACGAGCAGTACTTC. Variable domain in full (rest from reference TRBV7-9 and TRBJ2-7): DTGVSQNPRHKITKRGQNVTFRCDPISEHNRLYWYRQTLGQGPEFLTYFQNEAQLEKSRLLSDRFSAERPKGSFSTLEIQRTEQGDSAMYLCASRVGVSYEQYFGPGTRLTVT.